This T cell receptor beta chain originates from a study of blood T cell repertoires in COVID-19. The CDR3 extends over 15 amino acids. V shed 3 bases and J 4 bases; nucleotides not matched to a gene: 7. Germline V gives CDR1 GTSNPN, CDR2 SVGIG (reference sequence). Study processing details: Amplification from reference gene primers served as the basis for estimated nucleated cell counts. Profiling relied on immunoSEQ multiplex PCR, and the TCRdb table lists in-frame clones only, not all of them. V and J calls plus clone size are reproduced from that table; the DNA served to infer D and trimming. In the table there are 300,000 to 500,000 clones, nearly 90% of which are singletons.

The sample was PBMCs or T cells enriched from blood (not recorded which). The TCR sequence derives from a woman between 40 and 55 years old with acute COVID-19. The chain links TRBV30 to TRBJ2-7; 12 nucleotides agree with TRBD1. CDR3 sequence (DNA): TGTGCCTGGAGCGCCGGGACAGGGGGCATGTACGAGCAGTACTTC. Translated, it gives CAWSAGTGGMYEQYF.